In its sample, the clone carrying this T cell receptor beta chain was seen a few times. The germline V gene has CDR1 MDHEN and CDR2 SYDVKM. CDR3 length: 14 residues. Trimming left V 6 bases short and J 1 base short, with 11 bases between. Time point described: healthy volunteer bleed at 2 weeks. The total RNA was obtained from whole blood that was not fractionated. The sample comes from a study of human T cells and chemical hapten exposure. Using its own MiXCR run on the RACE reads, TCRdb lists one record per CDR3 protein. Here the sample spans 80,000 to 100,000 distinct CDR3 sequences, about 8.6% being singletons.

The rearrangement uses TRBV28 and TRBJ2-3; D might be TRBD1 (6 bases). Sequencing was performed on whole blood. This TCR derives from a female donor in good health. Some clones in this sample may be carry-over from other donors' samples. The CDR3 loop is CASSYGQRTDTQYF. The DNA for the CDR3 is TGTGCCAGCAGCTACGGACAGCGCACAGATACGCAGTATTTT.